This T cell receptor beta chain was recovered during a study of T cells in Graves' hyperthyroidism and ophthalmopathy. Points from the study as a whole: Among thyroid clonotypes expanded above 0.001, most also appeared in blood. It was a median approximately 6.9 months before onset that the model predicted ophthalmopathy.

As concerns this clonotype: Its antigen is unknown.

The germline V gene has CDR1 SNHLY and CDR2 FYNNEI. V lost 6 bases, J lost 5 bases, and 11 bases lay in between. This CDR3 contains 13 residues. Amplification yielded TCR beta CDR3 regions, with RNA transcripts as the source. RT-PCR in the first round (using the HTBI primer set) targeted the TCR CDR3. A single record per CDR3 protein comes from TCRdb applying MiXCR to the multiplex PCR reads. Here the sample spans around 300,000 distinct CDR3 sequences, under 30% being singletons. The V call is TRBV2, the J call TRBJ1-5; no firm D call. The specimen sequenced was blood. The sequence was obtained from a man aged 40-55 years with Graves' hyperthyroidism that later progressed to Graves' ophthalmopathy. The CDR3 protein is CASRTGRDQPQHF. The CDR3 region has the DNA TGTGCCAGCAGGACCGGGCGGGATCAGCCCCAGCATTTT. The complete variable domain, with remaining parts taken from reference TRBV2 and TRBJ1-5, reads EPEVTQTPSHQVTQMGQEVILRCVPISNHLYFYWYRQILGQKVEFLVSFYNNEISEKSEIFDDQFSVERPDGSNFTLKIRSTKLEDSAMYFCASRTGRDQPQHFGDGTRLSIL.